A selection of T cell receptor beta chains follows, all from one sample in a study of regulatory T cells in long-lasting Graves disease. TCRdb used MiXCR to reprocess the multiplex PCR reads, holding one entry per CDR3 protein. The sample gives 360,000 or so distinct CDR3 sequences, about 11% of which show up once; approximately 17% is in the top ten. The same specimen was also included in a second study, on T cells in Graves' hyperthyroidism and ophthalmopathy.

Material: peripheral blood mononuclear cells (PBMCs), obtained at new diagnosis, from a patient treated with antithyroid drugs. The receptors derive from a woman aged 18-29 years with Graves disease. The CDR3 runs from the conserved cysteine through the conserved F or W. D genes are given only for firm matches. Clone size is stated in some rows and not others, as once, few, many or a class when expanded.

V gene: TRBV18; clone size: many; J gene: TRBJ2-4; D gene: -; CDR3 protein: CASSPKNIQYF; CDR3 DNA: TGTGCCAGCTCACCCAAAAACATTCAGTACTTC
V gene: TRBV11-1; clone size: many; J gene: TRBJ2-1; D gene: -; CDR3 protein: CASSTRGEENEQFF; CDR3 DNA: TGTGCCAGCAGCACCCGGGGCGAGGAGAATGAGCAGTTCTTC
V gene: TRBV7-4; clone size: many; J gene: TRBJ1-5; D gene: TRBD1; CDR3 protein: CASSRWGQGFPGNQPQHF; CDR3 DNA: TGTGCCAGCAGCCGCTGGGGACAGGGGTTTCCGGGCAATCAGCCCCAGCATTTT
V gene: TRBV7-2; clone size: many; J gene: TRBJ2-3; D gene: TRBD1; CDR3 protein: CASSLSGTGGPDTQYF; CDR3 DNA: TGTGCCAGCAGCTTATCAGGGACAGGGGGTCCAGATACGCAGTATTTT
V gene: TRBV5-8; clone size: -; J gene: TRBJ2-1; D gene: -; CDR3 protein: CASSGRGTPAYNEQFF; CDR3 DNA: TGTGCCAGCAGCGGTAGGGGGACACCGGCCTACAATGAGCAGTTCTTC
V gene: TRBV11-2; clone size: -; J gene: TRBJ2-2; D gene: -; CDR3 protein: CASSLVEYIGELFF; CDR3 DNA: TGTGCCAGCAGCTTAGTCGAGTACATCGGGGAGCTGTTTTTT
V gene: TRBV12-3/TRBV12-4; clone size: many; J gene: TRBJ1-5; D gene: TRBD1; CDR3 protein: CASSIGTAGLYSNQPQHF; CDR3 DNA: TGTGCCAGCAGTATAGGGACAGCCGGTCTGTATAGCAATCAGCCCCAGCATTTT
V gene: TRBV4-2; clone size: -; J gene: TRBJ1-5; D gene: -; CDR3 protein: CASSQEDGNSQPQHF; CDR3 DNA: TGTGCCAGCAGCCAAGAGGACGGGAACAGTCAGCCCCAGCATTTT
V gene: TRBV6-2/TRBV6-3; clone size: many; J gene: TRBJ2-5; D gene: TRBD2; CDR3 protein: CASSYSVAGGGETQYF; CDR3 DNA: TGTGCCAGCAGTTACTCGGTAGCGGGAGGGGGAGAGACCCAGTACTTC
V gene: TRBV12-3/TRBV12-4; clone size: many; J gene: TRBJ1-4; D gene: TRBD1; CDR3 protein: CASRFQGAAYNEKLFF; CDR3 DNA: TGTGCCAGCAGATTTCAGGGGGCCGCGTATAATGAAAAACTGTTTTTT
V gene: TRBV11-2; clone size: -; J gene: TRBJ1-1; D gene: TRBD1; CDR3 protein: CASSLEMTGGEAFF; CDR3 DNA: TGTGCCAGCAGCTTAGAGATGACAGGGGGAGAAGCTTTCTTT
V gene: TRBV28; clone size: many; J gene: TRBJ1-1; D gene: TRBD1; CDR3 protein: CASSPAGTGVGRTVNAEAFF; CDR3 DNA: TGTGCCAGCAGCCCGGCAGGGACAGGGGTAGGGAGGACGGTAAACGCTGAAGCTTTCTTT
V gene: TRBV7-6; clone size: many; J gene: TRBJ2-7; D gene: TRBD2; CDR3 protein: CASSLFSGTSNEQYF; CDR3 DNA: TGTGCCAGCAGCTTATTTTCCGGGACTAGTAACGAGCAGTACTTC
V gene: TRBV19; clone size: many; J gene: TRBJ2-1; D gene: -; CDR3 protein: CASSIGRGQEQFF; CDR3 DNA: TGTGCCAGTAGTATAGGGAGGGGACAAGAGCAGTTCTTC
V gene: TRBV6-2/TRBV6-3; clone size: few; J gene: TRBJ2-1; D gene: TRBD1; CDR3 protein: CASWGQGRHEQFF; CDR3 DNA: TGTGCCAGCTGGGGACAGGGCCGCCATGAGCAGTTCTTC
V gene: TRBV10-3; clone size: many; J gene: TRBJ2-3; D gene: TRBD2; CDR3 protein: CAISEPVASGSKGDTQYF; CDR3 DNA: TGTGCCATCAGTGAGCCCGTGGCTAGCGGGAGTAAAGGAGATACGCAGTATTTT
V gene: TRBV19; clone size: few; J gene: TRBJ2-7; D gene: TRBD2; CDR3 protein: CASRRTSGSPYEQYF; CDR3 DNA: TGTGCCTCCAGACGGACTAGCGGGAGCCCCTACGAGCAGTACTTC
V gene: TRBV20-1; clone size: few; J gene: TRBJ2-3; D gene: -; CDR3 protein: CSPTRRPTDTQYF; CDR3 DNA: TGCAGTCCCACCCGAAGGCCCACAGATACGCAGTATTTT
V gene: TRBV7-2; clone size: many; J gene: TRBJ2-7; D gene: -; CDR3 protein: CASSSDYRPYEQYF; CDR3 DNA: TGTGCCAGCAGCTCGGACTACAGGCCCTACGAGCAGTACTTC
V gene: TRBV7-2; clone size: many; J gene: TRBJ2-7; D gene: -; CDR3 protein: CASSLRIKGGSYEQYF; CDR3 DNA: TGTGCCAGCAGCTTAAGAATTAAGGGGGGTTCCTACGAGCAGTACTTC
V gene: TRBV19; clone size: -; J gene: TRBJ1-5; D gene: -; CDR3 protein: CGTTPGGNQPQHF; CDR3 DNA: TGTGGCACGACCCCTGGAGGCAATCAGCCCCAGCATTTT
V gene: TRBV29-1; clone size: many; J gene: TRBJ1-1; D gene: TRBD1; CDR3 protein: CSVAQGEVPTEAFF; CDR3 DNA: TGCAGCGTTGCTCAGGGGGAAGTCCCCACTGAAGCTTTCTTT
V gene: TRBV6-2/TRBV6-3; clone size: many; J gene: TRBJ1-1; D gene: -; CDR3 protein: CASSYSWGSTEAFF; CDR3 DNA: TGTGCCAGCAGTTACTCGTGGGGCAGCACTGAAGCTTTCTTT
V gene: TRBV7-9; clone size: few; J gene: TRBJ2-3; D gene: -; CDR3 protein: CASSPLRGRKDTQYF; CDR3 DNA: TGTGCCAGCAGCCCCTTGCGGGGTAGGAAAGATACGCAGTATTTT
V gene: TRBV7-8; clone size: many; J gene: TRBJ1-5; D gene: -; CDR3 protein: CASSLVVGSNQPQHF; CDR3 DNA: TGTGCCAGCAGCTTAGTTGTCGGCAGCAATCAGCCCCAGCATTTT
V gene: TRBV6-5; clone size: many; J gene: TRBJ1-1; D gene: -; CDR3 protein: CASSYTGANTEAFF; CDR3 DNA: TGTGCCAGCAGTTATACGGGGGCTAACACTGAAGCTTTCTTT
V gene: TRBV11-2; clone size: many; J gene: TRBJ2-3; D gene: -; CDR3 protein: CASIDTAPGTREDTQYF; CDR3 DNA: TGTGCCAGCATCGACACGGCTCCAGGGACCCGTGAAGATACGCAGTATTTT
V gene: TRBV7-8; clone size: many; J gene: TRBJ2-2; D gene: TRBD1; CDR3 protein: CASSFYGTGGSGELFF; CDR3 DNA: TGTGCCAGCAGCTTCTACGGGACAGGGGGCTCCGGGGAGCTGTTTTTT
V gene: TRBV28; clone size: -; J gene: TRBJ2-1; D gene: TRBD1; CDR3 protein: CASSLLSGQLYNEQFF; CDR3 DNA: TGTGCCAGCAGCCTCCTTTCGGGACAGCTTTACAATGAGCAGTTCTTC
V gene: TRBV28; clone size: many; J gene: TRBJ2-1; D gene: TRBD2; CDR3 protein: CASSLSGGLSNEQFF; CDR3 DNA: TGTGCCAGCAGTTTATCGGGAGGGCTTAGCAATGAGCAGTTCTTC
V gene: TRBV3-1; clone size: many; J gene: TRBJ1-1; D gene: TRBD1; CDR3 protein: CASSRYRGQAFF; CDR3 DNA: TGTGCCAGCAGCCGTTACAGGGGCCAAGCTTTCTTT
V gene: TRBV10-3; clone size: -; J gene: TRBJ2-7; D gene: -; CDR3 protein: CAISDIRRREEQYF; CDR3 DNA: TGTGCCATCAGTGACATAAGGAGGCGTGAAGAGCAGTACTTC
V gene: TRBV14; clone size: many; J gene: TRBJ2-1; D gene: TRBD1; CDR3 protein: CASSQGQGWHEQFF; CDR3 DNA: TGTGCCAGCAGCCAAGGACAGGGTTGGCATGAGCAGTTCTTC
V gene: TRBV3-1; clone size: many; J gene: TRBJ1-4; D gene: TRBD1; CDR3 protein: CASSQDPRGNEKLFF; CDR3 DNA: TGTGCCAGCAGCCAAGATCCCAGGGGGAATGAAAAACTGTTTTTT
V gene: TRBV9; clone size: few; J gene: TRBJ2-2; D gene: TRBD2; CDR3 protein: CASSIAGGGNTGELFF; CDR3 DNA: TGTGCCAGCAGCATAGCGGGGGGAGGAAACACCGGGGAGCTGTTTTTT
V gene: TRBV6-2/TRBV6-3; clone size: -; J gene: TRBJ2-7; D gene: -; CDR3 protein: CASSLDHLAAAYEQYF; CDR3 DNA: TGTGCCAGCTCACTGGACCATTTAGCGGCAGCCTACGAGCAGTACTTC
V gene: TRBV27; clone size: many; J gene: TRBJ2-3; D gene: -; CDR3 protein: CASSSTPFSGDTQYF; CDR3 DNA: TGTGCCAGCAGTTCGACCCCGTTTTCAGGTGATACGCAGTATTTT
V gene: TRBV11-2; clone size: many; J gene: TRBJ2-1; D gene: -; CDR3 protein: CASSFDRGSYNEQFF; CDR3 DNA: TGTGCCAGCAGTTTCGATCGGGGATCCTACAATGAGCAGTTCTTC
V gene: TRBV5-1; clone size: many; J gene: TRBJ2-3; D gene: -; CDR3 protein: CASSLVLASSTDTQYF; CDR3 DNA: TGCGCCAGCAGCTTGGTACTAGCTTCTAGCACAGATACGCAGTATTTT
V gene: TRBV2; clone size: many; J gene: TRBJ2-7; D gene: -; CDR3 protein: CASSGSGDLVREQYF; CDR3 DNA: TGTGCCAGCAGTGGGTCGGGAGACTTGGTACGCGAGCAGTACTTC
V gene: TRBV7-9; clone size: many; J gene: TRBJ1-1; D gene: -; CDR3 protein: CASSLFMNTEAFF; CDR3 DNA: TGTGCCAGCAGCTTATTCATGAACACTGAAGCTTTCTTT
V gene: TRBV20-1; clone size: many; J gene: TRBJ2-1; D gene: -; CDR3 protein: CSASDGLAPYNEQFF; CDR3 DNA: TGCAGTGCTAGCGACGGGCTCGCCCCGTACAATGAGCAGTTCTTC
V gene: TRBV10-3; clone size: many; J gene: TRBJ2-1; D gene: TRBD1; CDR3 protein: CAIGQAPGNEQFF; CDR3 DNA: TGTGCCATCGGACAGGCGCCGGGCAATGAGCAGTTCTTC
V gene: TRBV20-1; clone size: -; J gene: TRBJ2-7; D gene: -; CDR3 protein: CSARDPRGSQYEQYF; CDR3 DNA: TGCAGTGCTAGAGATCCCCGGGGGAGTCAGTACGAGCAGTACTTC
V gene: TRBV6-5; clone size: few; J gene: TRBJ2-1; D gene: TRBD2; CDR3 protein: CASSYGLGGGPGDEQFF; CDR3 DNA: TGTGCCAGCAGTTACGGTCTCGGGGGGGGGCCTGGGGATGAGCAGTTCTTC
V gene: TRBV12-3/TRBV12-4; clone size: many; J gene: TRBJ1-2; D gene: -; CDR3 protein: CASSSRHRLTTYGYTF; CDR3 DNA: TGTGCCAGCAGTTCTCGTCACAGGCTGACAACCTATGGCTACACCTTC
V gene: TRBV5-1; clone size: many; J gene: TRBJ1-1; D gene: -; CDR3 protein: CASSLVPGTEAFF; CDR3 DNA: TGCGCCAGCAGCTTGGTACCAGGCACTGAAGCTTTCTTT
V gene: TRBV3-1; clone size: once; J gene: TRBJ2-7; D gene: TRBD2; CDR3 protein: CASSQLAGVGEQYF; CDR3 DNA: TGTGCCAGCAGCCAACTAGCGGGAGTAGGCGAGCAGTACTTC
V gene: TRBV10-3; clone size: many; J gene: TRBJ1-1; D gene: TRBD1; CDR3 protein: CAIRTGTGVPPGNTEAFF; CDR3 DNA: TGTGCCATCAGGACCGGGACAGGGGTCCCCCCGGGTAACACTGAAGCTTTCTTT
V gene: TRBV5-1; clone size: few; J gene: TRBJ2-1; D gene: TRBD2; CDR3 protein: CASREGLAGALYNEQFF; CDR3 DNA: TGCGCCAGCCGTGAGGGACTAGCGGGGGCCCTATACAATGAGCAGTTCTTC
V gene: TRBV30; clone size: many; J gene: TRBJ1-2; D gene: -; CDR3 protein: CAWSVREGYGYTF; CDR3 DNA: TGTGCCTGGAGTGTACGGGAGGGATATGGCTACACCTTC
V gene: TRBV6-1; clone size: -; J gene: TRBJ1-2; D gene: -; CDR3 protein: CASSVPGGRYTF; CDR3 DNA: TGTGCCAGCAGTGTCCCCGGGGGGCGCTACACCTTC
V gene: TRBV20-1; clone size: -; J gene: TRBJ1-6; D gene: TRBD1; CDR3 protein: CSAREDRGPYNSPLHF; CDR3 DNA: TGCAGTGCTAGAGAAGACAGGGGACCCTATAATTCACCCCTCCACTTT
V gene: TRBV12-3/TRBV12-4; clone size: many; J gene: TRBJ2-3; D gene: TRBD2; CDR3 protein: CASSPPRGLAGATDTQYF; CDR3 DNA: TGTGCCAGCAGCCCACCTAGGGGGCTAGCGGGGGCCACAGATACGCAGTATTTT
V gene: TRBV6-5; clone size: many; J gene: TRBJ1-1; D gene: -; CDR3 protein: CASSYTHRVGNTEAFF; CDR3 DNA: TGTGCCAGCAGTTACACCCACAGGGTCGGGAACACTGAAGCTTTCTTT
V gene: TRBV27; clone size: few; J gene: TRBJ2-7; D gene: TRBD1; CDR3 protein: CASSLYAGTGVYEQYF; CDR3 DNA: TGTGCCAGCAGTCTCTATGCCGGGACAGGGGTTTACGAGCAGTACTTC
V gene: TRBV24-1; clone size: many; J gene: TRBJ2-1; D gene: TRBD2; CDR3 protein: CATSDPLGSGRGYAYNEQFF; CDR3 DNA: TGTGCCACCAGTGATCCGTTGGGTAGCGGGAGGGGTTATGCCTACAATGAGCAGTTCTTC
V gene: TRBV28; clone size: -; J gene: TRBJ1-5; D gene: TRBD1; CDR3 protein: CASKGQGLYSNQPQHF; CDR3 DNA: TGTGCCAGCAAGGGACAGGGGCTTTATAGCAATCAGCCCCAGCATTTT
V gene: TRBV18; clone size: many; J gene: TRBJ2-7; D gene: -; CDR3 protein: CASSPRTRPYEQYF; CDR3 DNA: TGTGCCAGCTCACCACGGACACGTCCCTACGAGCAGTACTTC